The 5 T cell receptor beta chains presented below share a single source sample, sequenced in a study of monozygotic twins with inflammatory bowel disease. Each CDR3 protein gets one entry in TCRdb, which reprocessed the 5' RACE reads and gives no DNA. The sample table includes some 170,000 distinct CDR3 sequences. The source material was blood. These receptors came from a human donor with ulcerative colitis or Crohn's disease, or a healthy co-twin of an affected twin (not recorded which).

The rearrangement joins TRBV28 to TRBJ1-2; the D gene TCRdb calls, TRBD1, cannot be checked with no DNA. CDR1 and CDR2 from the germline V gene are MDHEN and SYDVKM. This CDR3 spans 15 amino acids. CDR3 amino acids: CASSLVGASNYGYTF.

The chain's CDR3 is CASSFAPGTGELFF. The chain uses TRBV6-2 or TRBV6-3 and TRBJ2-2; the TCRdb D gene call, TRBD1, has no DNA to confirm it. The CDR3 covers 14 residues. Germline V gives CDR1 MNHEY, CDR2 SVGEGT.

The CDR3 loop reads CASSFRGFYEQYF. The chain is built from TRBV7-9 and TRBJ2-7. The CDR3 covers 13 residues. CDR1 and CDR2 (germline): SEHNR, FQNEAQ (reference sequence).

The chain employs TRBV4-3 and TRBJ2-1; TCRdb indicates TRBD1, and absent DNA this call remains unverified. The germline V gene has CDR1 LGHNA and CDR2 YSLEER. The CDR3 runs to 16 residues. CDR3 loop: CASSQGGGASYNEQFF.

The chain carries TRBV7-6 and TRBJ2-7; TCRdb calls TRBD1, which cannot be checked without DNA. Germline V CDR1 and CDR2: SGHVS, FNYEAQ. The CDR3 is 16 residues long. The CDR3 loop is CASSYGSQGVSYEQYF.